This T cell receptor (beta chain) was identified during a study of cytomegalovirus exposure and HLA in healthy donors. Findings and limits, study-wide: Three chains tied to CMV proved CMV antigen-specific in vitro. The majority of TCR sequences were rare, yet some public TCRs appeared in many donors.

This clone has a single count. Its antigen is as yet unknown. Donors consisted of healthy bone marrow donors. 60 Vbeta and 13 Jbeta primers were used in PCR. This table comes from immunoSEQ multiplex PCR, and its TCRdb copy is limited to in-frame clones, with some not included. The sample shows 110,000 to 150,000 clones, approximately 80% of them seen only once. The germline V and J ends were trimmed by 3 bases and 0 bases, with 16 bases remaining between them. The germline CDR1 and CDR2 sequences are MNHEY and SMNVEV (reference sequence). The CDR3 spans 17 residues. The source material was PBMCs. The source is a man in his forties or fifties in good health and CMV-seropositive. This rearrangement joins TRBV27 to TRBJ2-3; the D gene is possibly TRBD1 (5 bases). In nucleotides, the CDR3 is TGTGCCAGCAGTTTCGGGTTTAGCAGGGCGAGCACAGATACGCAGTATTTT. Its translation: CASSFGFSRASTDTQYF.